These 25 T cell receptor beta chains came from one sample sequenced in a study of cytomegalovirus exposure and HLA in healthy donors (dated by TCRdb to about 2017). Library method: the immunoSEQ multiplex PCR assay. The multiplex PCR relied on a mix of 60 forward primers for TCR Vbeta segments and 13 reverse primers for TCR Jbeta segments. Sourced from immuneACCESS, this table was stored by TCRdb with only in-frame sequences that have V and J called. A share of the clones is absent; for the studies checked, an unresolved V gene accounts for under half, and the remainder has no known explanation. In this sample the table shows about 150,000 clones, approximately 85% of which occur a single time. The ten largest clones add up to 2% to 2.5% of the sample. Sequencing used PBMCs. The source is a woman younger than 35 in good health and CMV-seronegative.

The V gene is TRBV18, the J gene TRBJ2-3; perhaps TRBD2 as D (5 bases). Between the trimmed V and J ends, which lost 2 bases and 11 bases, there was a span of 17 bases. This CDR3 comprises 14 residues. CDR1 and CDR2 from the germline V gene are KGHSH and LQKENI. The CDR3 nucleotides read TGTGCCAGCTCACCAGGGGAACCCGGCCGGGGGCAGTATTTT. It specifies CASSPGEPGRGQYF. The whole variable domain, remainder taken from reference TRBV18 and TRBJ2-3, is NAGVMQNPRHLVRRRGQEARLRCSPMKGHSHVYWYRQLPEEGLKFMVYLQKENIIDESGMPKERFSAEFPKEGPSILRIQQVVRGDSAAYFCASSPGEPGRGQYFGPGTRLTVL.

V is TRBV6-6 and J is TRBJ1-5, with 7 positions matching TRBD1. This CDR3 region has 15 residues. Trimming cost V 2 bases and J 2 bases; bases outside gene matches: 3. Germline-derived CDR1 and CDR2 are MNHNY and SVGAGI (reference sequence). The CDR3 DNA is TGTGCCAGCAGTTACCGAACAGGGGGCAATCAGCCCCAGCATTTT. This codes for CASSYRTGGNQPQHF.

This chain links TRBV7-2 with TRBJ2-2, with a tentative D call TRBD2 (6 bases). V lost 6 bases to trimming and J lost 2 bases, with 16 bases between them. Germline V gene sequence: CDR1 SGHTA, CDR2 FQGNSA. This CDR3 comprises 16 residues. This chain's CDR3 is CASSTGVLANTGELFF. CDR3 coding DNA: TGTGCCAGCAGTACGGGAGTACTAGCTAACACCGGGGAGCTGTTTTTT.

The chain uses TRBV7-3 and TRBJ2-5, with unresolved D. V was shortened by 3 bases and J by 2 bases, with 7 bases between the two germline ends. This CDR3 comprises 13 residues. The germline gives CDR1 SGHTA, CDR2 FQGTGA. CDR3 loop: CASSLRAQETQYF. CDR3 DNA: TGTGCCAGCAGCTTGCGCGCTCAAGAGACCCAGTACTTC.

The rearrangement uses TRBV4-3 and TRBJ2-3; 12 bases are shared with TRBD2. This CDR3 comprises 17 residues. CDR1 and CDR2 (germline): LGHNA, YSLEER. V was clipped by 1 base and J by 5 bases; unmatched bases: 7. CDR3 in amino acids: CASSQGLAGGPGDTQYF. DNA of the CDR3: TGCGCCAGCAGCCAAGGTCTAGCGGGGGGGCCGGGAGATACGCAGTATTTT.

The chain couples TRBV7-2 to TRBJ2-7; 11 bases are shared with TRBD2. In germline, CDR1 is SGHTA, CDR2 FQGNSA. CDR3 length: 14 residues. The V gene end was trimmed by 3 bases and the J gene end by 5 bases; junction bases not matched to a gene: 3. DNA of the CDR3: TGTGCCAGCAGCTTCGGTAGCGGGAGGGACGAGCAGTACTTC. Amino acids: CASSFGSGRDEQYF.

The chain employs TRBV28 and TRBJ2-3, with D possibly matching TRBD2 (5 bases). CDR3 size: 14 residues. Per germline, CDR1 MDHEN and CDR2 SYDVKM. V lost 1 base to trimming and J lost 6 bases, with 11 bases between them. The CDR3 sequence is CASSLSGLADTQYF. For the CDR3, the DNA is TGTGCCAGCAGTTTATCCGGGTTAGCGGATACGCAGTATTTT.

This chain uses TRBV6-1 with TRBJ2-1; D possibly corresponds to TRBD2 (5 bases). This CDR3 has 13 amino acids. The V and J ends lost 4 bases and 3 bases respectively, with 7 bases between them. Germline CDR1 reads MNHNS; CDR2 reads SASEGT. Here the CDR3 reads CASSVDFYNEQFF. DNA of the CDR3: TGTGCCAGCAGTGTGGACTTCTACAATGAGCAGTTCTTC.

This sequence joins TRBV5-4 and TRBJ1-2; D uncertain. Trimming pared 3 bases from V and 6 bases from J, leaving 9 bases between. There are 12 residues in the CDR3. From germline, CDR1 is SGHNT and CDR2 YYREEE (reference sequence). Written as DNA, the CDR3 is TGTGCCAGCAGCTCTCAGGATGATGGCTACACCTTC. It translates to CASSSQDDGYTF.

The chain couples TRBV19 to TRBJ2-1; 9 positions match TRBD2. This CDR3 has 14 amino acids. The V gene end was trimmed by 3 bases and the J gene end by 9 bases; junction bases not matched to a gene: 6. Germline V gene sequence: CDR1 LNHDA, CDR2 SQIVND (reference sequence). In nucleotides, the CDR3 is TGTGCCAGTAGTATGGGCGGGGGGGGATGTGAGCAGTTCTTC. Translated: CASSMGGGGCEQFF.

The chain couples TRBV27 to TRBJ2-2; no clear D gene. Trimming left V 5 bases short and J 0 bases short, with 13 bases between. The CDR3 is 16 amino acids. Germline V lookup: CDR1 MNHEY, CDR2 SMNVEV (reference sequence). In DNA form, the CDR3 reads TGTGCCAGCAGTCTTCGCACAAATGCGAACACCGGGGAGCTGTTTTTT. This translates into CASSLRTNANTGELFF.

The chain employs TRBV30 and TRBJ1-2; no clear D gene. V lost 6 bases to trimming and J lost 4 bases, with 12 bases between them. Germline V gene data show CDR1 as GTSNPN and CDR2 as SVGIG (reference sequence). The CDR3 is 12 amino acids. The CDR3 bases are TGTGCCTGTCGCCGGGAGCCCTATGGCTACACCTTC. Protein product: CACRREPYGYTF. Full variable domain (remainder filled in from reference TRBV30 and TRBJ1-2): SQTIHQWPATLVQPVGSPLSLECTVEGTSNPNLYWYRQAAGRGLQLLFYSVGIGQISSEVPQNLSASRPQDRQFILSSKKLLLSDSGFYLCACRREPYGYTFGSGTRLTVV.

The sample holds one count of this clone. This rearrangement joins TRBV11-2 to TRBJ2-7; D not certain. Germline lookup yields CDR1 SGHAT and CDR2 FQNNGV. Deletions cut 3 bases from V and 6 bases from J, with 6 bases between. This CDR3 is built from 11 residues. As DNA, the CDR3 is TGTGCCAGCAGCTTGGCTCTCGAGCAGTACTTC. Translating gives CASSLALEQYF.

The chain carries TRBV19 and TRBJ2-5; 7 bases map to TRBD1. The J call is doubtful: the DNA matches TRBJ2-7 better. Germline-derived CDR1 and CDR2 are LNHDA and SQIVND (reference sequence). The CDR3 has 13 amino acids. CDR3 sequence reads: CASWDSHSYEQYF. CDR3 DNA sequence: TGTGCCAGTTGGGACAGCCACTCCTACGAGCAGTACTTC.

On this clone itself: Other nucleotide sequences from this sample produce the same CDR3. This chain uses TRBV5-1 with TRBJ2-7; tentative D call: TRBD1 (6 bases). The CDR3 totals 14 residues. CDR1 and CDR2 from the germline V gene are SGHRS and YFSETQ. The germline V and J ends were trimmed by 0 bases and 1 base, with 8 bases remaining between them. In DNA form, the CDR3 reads TGCGCCAGCAGCTTGGATCAGGGGTCCTACGAGCAGTACTTC. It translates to CASSLDQGSYEQYF.

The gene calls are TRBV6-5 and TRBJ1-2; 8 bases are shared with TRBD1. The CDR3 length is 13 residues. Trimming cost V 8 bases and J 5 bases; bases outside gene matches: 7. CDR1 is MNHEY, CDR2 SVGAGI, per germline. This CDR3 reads CASFPTGGYGYTF. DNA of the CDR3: TGTGCCAGCTTCCCTACAGGGGGGTATGGCTACACCTTC.

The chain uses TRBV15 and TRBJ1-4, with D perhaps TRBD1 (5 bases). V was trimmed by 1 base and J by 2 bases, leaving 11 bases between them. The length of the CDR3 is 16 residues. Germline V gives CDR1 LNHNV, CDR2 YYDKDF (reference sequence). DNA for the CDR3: TGTGCCACCAGCAGAGTTTGGGGGAGGACTAATGAAAAACTGTTTTTT. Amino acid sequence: CATSRVWGRTNEKLFF. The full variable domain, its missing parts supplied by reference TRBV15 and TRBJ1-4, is DAMVIQNPRYQVTQFGKPVTLSCSQTLNHNVMYWYQQKSSQAPKLLFHYYDKDFNNEADTPDNFQSRRPNTSFCFLDIRSPGLGDTAMYLCATSRVWGRTNEKLFFGSGTQLSVL.

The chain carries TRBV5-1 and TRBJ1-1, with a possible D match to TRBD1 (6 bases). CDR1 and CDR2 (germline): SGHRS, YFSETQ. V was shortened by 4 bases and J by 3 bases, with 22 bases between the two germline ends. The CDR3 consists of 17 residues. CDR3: CASSPRGLSPRDTEAFF. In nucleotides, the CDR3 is TGCGCCAGCAGCCCCAGGGGACTATCCCCGAGGGACACTGAAGCTTTCTTT.

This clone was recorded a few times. CDR3 residues: CASSQPTGNLYGYTF. The CDR3 bases are TGTGCCAGCAGCCAGCCTACAGGGAACCTCTATGGCTACACCTTC. The chain has TRBV7-2 and TRBJ1-2; tentative D call: TRBD1 (6 bases). This CDR3 spans 15 amino acids. V lost 5 bases and J 4 bases, leaving 17 bases between the germline ends. The V gene's germline CDR1 is SGHTA and CDR2 FQGNSA.

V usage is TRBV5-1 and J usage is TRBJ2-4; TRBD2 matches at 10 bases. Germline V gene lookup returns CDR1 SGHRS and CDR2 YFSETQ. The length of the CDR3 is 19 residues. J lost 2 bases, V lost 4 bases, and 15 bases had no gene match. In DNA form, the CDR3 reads TGCGCCAGCAGCCCTCGGACTAGCGGCTTCGCCCCTACCAAAAACATTCAGTACTTC. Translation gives CASSPRTSGFAPTKNIQYF.

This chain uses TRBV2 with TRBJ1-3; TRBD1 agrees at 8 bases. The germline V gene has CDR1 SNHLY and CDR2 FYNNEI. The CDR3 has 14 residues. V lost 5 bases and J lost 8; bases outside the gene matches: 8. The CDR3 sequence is CASSLDRGGDTIYF. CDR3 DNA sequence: TGTGCCAGCAGTCTCGACAGGGGCGGAGACACCATATATTTT.

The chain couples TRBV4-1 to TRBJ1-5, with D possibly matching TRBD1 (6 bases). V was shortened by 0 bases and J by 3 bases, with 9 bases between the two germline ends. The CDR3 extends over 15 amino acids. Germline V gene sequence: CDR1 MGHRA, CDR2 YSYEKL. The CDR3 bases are TGCGCCAGCAGCCAAGACTGGACAGTCAATCAGCCCCAGCATTTT. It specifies CASSQDWTVNQPQHF.

The CDR3 DNA follows: TGTGCCAGCACAGGGGGAGCTAACTATGGCTACACCTTC. Translated: CASTGGANYGYTF. The V call is TRBV7-9, the J call TRBJ1-2; 7 positions agree with TRBD1. This CDR3 has 13 residues. Germline values: CDR1 SEHNR, CDR2 FQNEAQ (reference sequence). With 7 bases clipped from V and 0 bases from J, the junction kept 2 bases outside the gene matches.

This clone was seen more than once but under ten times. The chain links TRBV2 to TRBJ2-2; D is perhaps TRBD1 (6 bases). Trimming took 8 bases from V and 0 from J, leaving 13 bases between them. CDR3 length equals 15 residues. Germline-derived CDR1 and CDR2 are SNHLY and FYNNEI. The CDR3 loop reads CASRYDRTNTGELFF. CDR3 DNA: TGTGCCAGCCGGTACGACAGGACGAACACCGGGGAGCTGTTTTTT.

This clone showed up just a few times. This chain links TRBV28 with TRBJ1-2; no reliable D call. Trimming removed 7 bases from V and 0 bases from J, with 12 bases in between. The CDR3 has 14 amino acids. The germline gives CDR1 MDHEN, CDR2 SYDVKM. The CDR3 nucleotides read TGTGCCAGCATCGGGGAGGGCACTAACTATGGCTACACCTTC. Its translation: CASIGEGTNYGYTF.